This is a list of T cell receptor beta chains from one sample in a study of blood T cell repertoires in COVID-19. This table comes from immunoSEQ multiplex PCR, and its TCRdb copy is limited to in-frame clones, with some not included. The repertoire holds some 370,000 clones, with 90% as singletons. Sample: peripheral blood. The receptors derive from a man aged 18-30 years with active or convalescent COVID-19. Each CDR3 is given with its conserved first and last residue. D genes are given only for firm matches. The size entry is marked missing in some rows and otherwise reads once, few, many or a size class.

D gene: NA; J gene: TRBJ1-2; V gene: TRBV19; clone size: once; CDR3 DNA: TGTGCCAGTAGTAAAACTAGGACTGGAGGTGGCTACACCTTC; CDR3 protein: CASSKTRTGGGYTF
D gene: TRBD1; J gene: TRBJ1-1; V gene: TRBV5-1; clone size: NA; CDR3 DNA: TGCGCCAGCAGCTCAGGACAGGGTTTGGGAACTGAAGCTTTCTTT; CDR3 protein: CASSSGQGLGTEAFF
D gene: TRBD1; J gene: TRBJ1-6; V gene: TRBV18; clone size: NA; CDR3 DNA: TGTGCCAGCTCACCACCGGCGGACAGGAATAATTCACCCCTCCACTTT; CDR3 protein: CASSPPADRNNSPLHF
D gene: NA; J gene: TRBJ1-4; V gene: TRBV18; clone size: NA; CDR3 DNA: TGTGCCAGCTCACCACCGTCGGGAAGTGAAAAACTGTTTTTT; CDR3 protein: CASSPPSGSEKLFF
D gene: NA; J gene: TRBJ2-7; V gene: TRBV11-2; clone size: NA; CDR3 DNA: TGTGCCAGCAGCTTAAATACGAATAGCTACGAGCAGTACTTC; CDR3 protein: CASSLNTNSYEQYF
D gene: TRBD1; J gene: TRBJ2-3; V gene: TRBV18; clone size: NA; CDR3 DNA: TGTGCCAGCTCACCGTGGACAGGGATGACAGATACGCAGTATTTT; CDR3 protein: CASSPWTGMTDTQYF
D gene: TRBD1; J gene: TRBJ1-2; V gene: TRBV7-9; clone size: NA; CDR3 DNA: TGTGCCAGCAGCCCGTTCCTGACAGGGAACTATGGCTACACCTTC; CDR3 protein: CASSPFLTGNYGYTF
D gene: TRBD1; J gene: TRBJ1-2; V gene: TRBV29-1; clone size: NA; CDR3 DNA: TGCAGCGTCGACAGGGGGCCGCGAGGCTACACCTTC; CDR3 protein: CSVDRGPRGYTF
D gene: NA; J gene: TRBJ2-5; V gene: TRBV7-9; clone size: NA; CDR3 DNA: TGTGCCAGCAGCTTGTACAGTCAAGAGACCCAGTACTTC; CDR3 protein: CASSLYSQETQYF
D gene: TRBD2; J gene: TRBJ2-3; V gene: TRBV6-5; clone size: NA; CDR3 DNA: TGTGCCAGCAGTTACGTAGCGGGGGAAGGTACGCAGTATTTT; CDR3 protein: CASSYVAGEGTQYF
D gene: NA; J gene: TRBJ1-6; V gene: TRBV2; clone size: once; CDR3 DNA: TGTGCCAGCAGCCGGGGCTCCTATAATTCACCCCTCCACTTT; CDR3 protein: CASSRGSYNSPLHF
D gene: TRBD2; J gene: TRBJ2-1; V gene: TRBV4-1; clone size: NA; CDR3 DNA: TGCGCCAGCAGCCTCGGGACTAGCGGGAGGATCATCTACAATGAGCAGTTCTTC; CDR3 protein: CASSLGTSGRIIYNEQFF
D gene: TRBD1; J gene: TRBJ1-2; V gene: TRBV6-5; clone size: NA; CDR3 DNA: TGTGCCAGCAGTTTTTTGAAACCGGGACAGGGGTCTTCCTTC; CDR3 protein: CASSFLKPGQGSSF
D gene: NA; J gene: TRBJ2-7; V gene: TRBV10-2; clone size: NA; CDR3 DNA: TGCGCCAGCAGCGATTCTCTAGGCTACGAGCAGTACTTC; CDR3 protein: CASSDSLGYEQYF
D gene: NA; J gene: TRBJ1-2; V gene: TRBV6-5; clone size: NA; CDR3 DNA: TGTGCCACCGAGCGGGGAGGGCCAAGCCTCTATGGCTACACCTTC; CDR3 protein: CATERGGPSLYGYTF
D gene: NA; J gene: TRBJ2-2; V gene: TRBV11-2; clone size: few; CDR3 DNA: TGTGCCAGCAGCCTTCGACAGTACACCGGGGAGCTGTTTTTT; CDR3 protein: CASSLRQYTGELFF
D gene: NA; J gene: TRBJ2-1; V gene: TRBV27; clone size: NA; CDR3 DNA: TGTGCCAGCATGTCTTTACAGGGTGTTACCTACAATGAGCAGTTCTTC; CDR3 protein: CASMSLQGVTYNEQFF
D gene: NA; J gene: TRBJ2-3; V gene: TRBV5-6; clone size: NA; CDR3 DNA: TGTGCCAGCAGCTTGGGACTAACCACAGATACGCAGTATTTT; CDR3 protein: CASSLGLTTDTQYF
D gene: NA; J gene: TRBJ1-5; V gene: TRBV18; clone size: NA; CDR3 DNA: TGTGCCAGCTCACCACTTGGAGGTCCCCAGCATTTT; CDR3 protein: CASSPLGGPQHF
D gene: NA; J gene: TRBJ1-1; V gene: TRBV12-5; clone size: NA; CDR3 DNA: TGTGCTAGTGGTTCCCCCTCTGGGGGCATGAACACTGAAGCTTTCTTT; CDR3 protein: CASGSPSGGMNTEAFF
D gene: NA; J gene: TRBJ2-2; V gene: TRBV28; clone size: NA; CDR3 DNA: TGTGCCAGCAAGATAGGACAGTCGAACACCGGGGAGCTGTTTTTT; CDR3 protein: CASKIGQSNTGELFF
D gene: TRBD2; J gene: TRBJ2-1; V gene: TRBV6-6; clone size: NA; CDR3 DNA: TGTGCCAGCAGCACCCTTAGCGGGAGAACTTACAATGAGCAGTTCTTC; CDR3 protein: CASSTLSGRTYNEQFF
D gene: TRBD1; J gene: TRBJ2-5; V gene: TRBV24-1; clone size: NA; CDR3 DNA: TGTGCCACCAGTGATCCGGGACAGAGGGAGACCCAGTACTTC; CDR3 protein: CATSDPGQRETQYF
D gene: NA; J gene: TRBJ2-1; V gene: TRBV9; clone size: NA; CDR3 DNA: TGTGCCAGCAGCGGCTACGATAGCTCCTACAATGAGCAGTTCTTC; CDR3 protein: CASSGYDSSYNEQFF
D gene: TRBD1; J gene: TRBJ1-4; V gene: TRBV11-3; clone size: NA; CDR3 DNA: TGTGCCAGCAGCGCCGCCGGGACAGGGGATCGAAAACTGTTTTTT; CDR3 protein: CASSAAGTGDRKLFF
D gene: TRBD1; J gene: TRBJ1-3; V gene: TRBV19; clone size: NA; CDR3 DNA: TGTGCCAGTAGCGCGGGACAGCCTTTCTCTGGAAACACCATATATTTT; CDR3 protein: CASSAGQPFSGNTIYF
D gene: TRBD1; J gene: TRBJ2-7; V gene: TRBV27; clone size: NA; CDR3 DNA: TGTGCCAGCAGTTTATTAGGGGGCCCCCTTCTCGAGCAGTACTTC; CDR3 protein: CASSLLGGPLLEQYF
D gene: NA; J gene: TRBJ1-1; V gene: TRBV14; clone size: NA; CDR3 DNA: TGTGCCAGCAGCCAAGGAAGCCGACAGGAGAACACTGAAGCTTTCTTT; CDR3 protein: CASSQGSRQENTEAFF
D gene: TRBD1; J gene: TRBJ2-1; V gene: TRBV5-1; clone size: NA; CDR3 DNA: TGCGCCAGCAGCTTGGGACAGGGGGCCTACAATGAGCAGTTCTTC; CDR3 protein: CASSLGQGAYNEQFF
D gene: NA; J gene: TRBJ1-1; V gene: TRBV5-1; clone size: NA; CDR3 DNA: TGCGCCAGCAGCCAAATCCTGAACACTGAAGCTTTCTTT; CDR3 protein: CASSQILNTEAFF
D gene: TRBD1; J gene: TRBJ2-2; V gene: TRBV6-5; clone size: once; CDR3 DNA: TGTGCCAGCAGTACAGAACAGGGGTTGGCCGGGGAGCTGTTTTTT; CDR3 protein: CASSTEQGLAGELFF
D gene: NA; J gene: TRBJ1-5; V gene: TRBV27; clone size: once; CDR3 DNA: TGTGCCAGCAGTCCCCAACCGGGAGGCAATCAGCCCCAGCATTTT; CDR3 protein: CASSPQPGGNQPQHF
D gene: NA; J gene: TRBJ1-2; V gene: TRBV10-3; clone size: NA; CDR3 DNA: TGTGCCATCAACGGACAAAATAACTATGGCTACACCTTC; CDR3 protein: CAINGQNNYGYTF
D gene: NA; J gene: TRBJ1-1; V gene: TRBV11-2; clone size: NA; CDR3 DNA: TGTGCCAGCAGCTCTGACAGGTTAGGGGTGAACACTGAAGCTTTCTTT; CDR3 protein: CASSSDRLGVNTEAFF
D gene: NA; J gene: TRBJ1-2; V gene: TRBV6-5; clone size: NA; CDR3 DNA: TGTGCCAGCAGTTGGGCCCTACAGAGATCGAACTATGGCTACACCTTC; CDR3 protein: CASSWALQRSNYGYTF
D gene: NA; J gene: TRBJ1-3; V gene: TRBV18; clone size: NA; CDR3 DNA: TGTGCCAGCTCACCGAGTCCTGGAAACACCATATATTTT; CDR3 protein: CASSPSPGNTIYF
D gene: NA; J gene: TRBJ1-1; V gene: TRBV5-1; clone size: NA; CDR3 DNA: TGCGCCAGGCTCGAGAAGAACACTGAAGCTTTCTTT; CDR3 protein: CARLEKNTEAFF
D gene: NA; J gene: TRBJ2-1; V gene: TRBV7-3; clone size: NA; CDR3 DNA: TGTGCCAGCAGTCAAGTACCTAGCTACAATGAGCAGTTCTTC; CDR3 protein: CASSQVPSYNEQFF
D gene: NA; J gene: TRBJ1-4; V gene: TRBV15; clone size: NA; CDR3 DNA: TGTGCCACCAGCAGAAAAAGGGGTTCGGCTAATGAAAAACTGTTTTTT; CDR3 protein: CATSRKRGSANEKLFF
D gene: TRBD1; J gene: TRBJ1-1; V gene: TRBV24-1; clone size: NA; CDR3 DNA: TGTGCCACCAGTGATTTTTCCCCTACCGGGACAGGGAGAGAGTACACTGAAGCTTTCTTT; CDR3 protein: CATSDFSPTGTGREYTEAFF
D gene: NA; J gene: TRBJ2-7; V gene: TRBV7-9; clone size: NA; CDR3 DNA: TGTGCCAGCAGCTTGTTCACAGGGAGTCCGGCCTACGAGCAGTACTTC; CDR3 protein: CASSLFTGSPAYEQYF
D gene: NA; J gene: TRBJ2-7; V gene: TRBV7-2; clone size: NA; CDR3 DNA: TGTGCCAGCAGCTTTTCGCCGGACAGTGCCGAGCAGTACTTC; CDR3 protein: CASSFSPDSAEQYF
D gene: NA; J gene: TRBJ2-7; V gene: TRBV19; clone size: NA; CDR3 DNA: TGTGCCAGCGGACAGCAACCCTACTACGAGCAGTACTTC; CDR3 protein: CASGQQPYYEQYF
D gene: NA; J gene: TRBJ1-5; V gene: TRBV28; clone size: NA; CDR3 DNA: TGTGCCAGCAGGAACACAGTGATCAATCAGCCCCAGCATTTT; CDR3 protein: CASRNTVINQPQHF
D gene: TRBD1; J gene: TRBJ1-4; V gene: TRBV5-1; clone size: NA; CDR3 DNA: TGCGCCAGCAGCGAGACAGGGGCTGCAACTAATGAAAAACTGTTTTTT; CDR3 protein: CASSETGAATNEKLFF
D gene: NA; J gene: TRBJ1-3; V gene: TRBV12-3/TRBV12-4; clone size: few; CDR3 DNA: TGTGCCAGCAGCGCAAGTGGCGGAAACACCATATATTTT; CDR3 protein: CASSASGGNTIYF
D gene: TRBD1; J gene: TRBJ2-3; V gene: TRBV12-5; clone size: NA; CDR3 DNA: TGTGCTAGAACCGACCACCGGGACAGCTGCACAGATACGCAGTATTTT; CDR3 protein: CARTDHRDSCTDTQYF
D gene: TRBD1; J gene: TRBJ1-4; V gene: TRBV15; clone size: NA; CDR3 DNA: TGTGCCACCAGGAGGGACAGGGGGCATGAAAAACTGTTTTTT; CDR3 protein: CATRRDRGHEKLFF
D gene: NA; J gene: TRBJ1-4; V gene: TRBV3-1/TRBV3-2; clone size: few; CDR3 DNA: TGTGCCAGCAGCCAAGGAGGGCTGGGAGAAAAACTGTTTTTT; CDR3 protein: CASSQGGLGEKLFF
D gene: TRBD1; J gene: TRBJ2-7; V gene: TRBV6-1; clone size: NA; CDR3 DNA: TGTGCCAGCAGTGAAGGGGACAGGACCCACGAGCAGTACTTC; CDR3 protein: CASSEGDRTHEQYF
D gene: TRBD2; J gene: TRBJ2-1; V gene: TRBV19; clone size: NA; CDR3 DNA: TGTGCCAGTACCACGCTAACTAGCGGATTCTACAATGAGCAGTTCTTC; CDR3 protein: CASTTLTSGFYNEQFF
D gene: TRBD1; J gene: TRBJ1-1; V gene: TRBV7-9; clone size: NA; CDR3 DNA: TGTGCCAGCAGCCCCGGGACAGGCACTGAAGCTTTCTTT; CDR3 protein: CASSPGTGTEAFF
D gene: TRBD2; J gene: TRBJ2-2; V gene: TRBV3-1/TRBV3-2; clone size: NA; CDR3 DNA: TGTGCCAGCAGCCTGGGACTAGCGGAGAACACCGGGGAGCTGTTTTTT; CDR3 protein: CASSLGLAENTGELFF
D gene: NA; J gene: TRBJ2-1; V gene: TRBV3-1/TRBV3-2; clone size: NA; CDR3 DNA: TGTGCCAGCAGCCATCTTGGGGGCAGTGAGCAGTTCTTC; CDR3 protein: CASSHLGGSEQFF
D gene: TRBD1; J gene: TRBJ1-2; V gene: TRBV7-2; clone size: NA; CDR3 DNA: TGTGCCAGCAGCCCCGGACAGGGGGATAGGGGCTACACCTTC; CDR3 protein: CASSPGQGDRGYTF